The 3 T cell receptor beta chains presented below share a single source sample, sequenced in a study of shared T cell receptors in the human thymus. The data were produced by immunoSEQ multiplex PCR, yet TCRdb's version contains in-frame clones alone and is incomplete. The sample lists about 380,000 clones; approximately 95% were seen once. The sample consisted of thymocytes. These receptors were collected from a human donor.

This sequence joins TRBV27 and TRBJ2-7, with D perhaps TRBD2 (5 bases). CDR1 and CDR2 from the germline V gene are MNHEY and SMNVEV (reference sequence). The length of the CDR3 is 15 residues. Trimming removed 1 base from V and 4 bases from J, with 14 bases in between. In DNA form, the CDR3 reads TGTGCCAGCAGTTTATATGAGGGAGAGGTTTACGAGCAGTACTTC. The encoded protein is CASSLYEGEVYEQYF.

CDR3 nucleotide sequence: TGCGCCAGCAGCCAAGGGGCACAGGCCAATTCACCCCTCCACTTT. Translated, it gives CASSQGAQANSPLHF. The V and J genes are TRBV4-1 and TRBJ1-6; TRBD1 might be the D (5 bases). The germline gives CDR1 MGHRA, CDR2 YSYEKL. Deletions cut 1 base from V and 7 bases from J, with 11 bases between. The CDR3 spans 15 residues.

The chain combines TRBV19 with TRBJ2-3; TRBD2 aligns across 13 bases. Losses at the gene ends were 9 bases for V and 0 bases for J; bases not matched to a gene: 6. Per the germline V gene, CDR1 is LNHDA and CDR2 is SQIVND (reference sequence). CDR3 length: 16 residues. CDR3 sequence (DNA): TGTGCCAGCACCGGGACTAGCGGGGACAGCACAGATACGCAGTATTTT. It codes for CASTGTSGDSTDTQYF.